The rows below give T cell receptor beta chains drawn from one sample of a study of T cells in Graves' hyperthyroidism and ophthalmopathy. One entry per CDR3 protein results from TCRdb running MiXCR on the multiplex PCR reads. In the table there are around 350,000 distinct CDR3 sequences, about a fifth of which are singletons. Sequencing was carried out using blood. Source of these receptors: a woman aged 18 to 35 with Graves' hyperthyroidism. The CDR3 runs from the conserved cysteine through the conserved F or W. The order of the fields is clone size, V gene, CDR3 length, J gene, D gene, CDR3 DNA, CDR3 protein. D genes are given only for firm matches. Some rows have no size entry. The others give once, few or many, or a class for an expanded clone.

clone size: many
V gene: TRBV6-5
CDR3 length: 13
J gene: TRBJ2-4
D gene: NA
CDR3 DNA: TGTGCCATCCAAGAGTTAGCCAAAAACATTCAGTACTTC
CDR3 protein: CAIQELAKNIQYF

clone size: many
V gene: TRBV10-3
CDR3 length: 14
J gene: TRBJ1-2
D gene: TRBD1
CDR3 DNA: TGTGCCATCAAAAGGGACAGACGACCATGGGGCTACACCTTC
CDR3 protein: CAIKRDRRPWGYTF

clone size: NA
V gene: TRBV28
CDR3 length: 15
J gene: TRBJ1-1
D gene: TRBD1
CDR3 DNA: TGTGCCAGCAGGCGACAGGGTTTGGGGGACACTGAAGCTTTCTTT
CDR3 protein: CASRRQGLGDTEAFF

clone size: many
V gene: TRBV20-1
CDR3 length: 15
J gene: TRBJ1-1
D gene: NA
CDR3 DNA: TGCAGTGGACGACATAGGGTCCTGAGGAACACTGAAGCTTTCTTT
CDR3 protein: CSGRHRVLRNTEAFF

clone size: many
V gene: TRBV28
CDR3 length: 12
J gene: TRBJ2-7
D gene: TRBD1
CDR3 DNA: TGTGCCAGCGGGACAGGCCCCTACGGACAGTACTTC
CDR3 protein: CASGTGPYGQYF

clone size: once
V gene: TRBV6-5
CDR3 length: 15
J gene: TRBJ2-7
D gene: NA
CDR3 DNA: TGTGCCAGCAGTTACAGCGCAGGTTTCTCCTACGAGCAGTACTTC
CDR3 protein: CASSYSAGFSYEQYF

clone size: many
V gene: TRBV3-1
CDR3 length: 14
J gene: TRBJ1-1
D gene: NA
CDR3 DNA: TGTGCCAGCAGCCAAGCAGCAGGGGACACTGAAGCTTTCTTT
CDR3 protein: CASSQAAGDTEAFF

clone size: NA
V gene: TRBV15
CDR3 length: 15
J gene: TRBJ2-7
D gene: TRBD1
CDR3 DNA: TGTGCCACCAGCAGAAGCCGGGACAGGGGGTGCGAGCAGTACTTC
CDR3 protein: CATSRSRDRGCEQYF

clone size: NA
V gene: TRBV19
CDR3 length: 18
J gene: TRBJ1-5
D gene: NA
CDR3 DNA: TGTGCCAGTAGTATAGACCAAGTAGGACCCCTCTATAATCAGCCCCAGCATTTT
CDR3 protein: CASSIDQVGPLYNQPQHF

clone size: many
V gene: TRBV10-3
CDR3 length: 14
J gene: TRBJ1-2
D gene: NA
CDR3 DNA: TGTGCCATCAGTGATGGGGGGGCCGATTTGGGCTACACCTTC
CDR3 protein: CAISDGGADLGYTF

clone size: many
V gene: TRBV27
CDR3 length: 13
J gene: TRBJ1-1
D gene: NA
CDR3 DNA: TGTGCCAGCAGTCTCAGGGAGAACACTGAAGCTCTCTTT
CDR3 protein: CASSLRENTEALF

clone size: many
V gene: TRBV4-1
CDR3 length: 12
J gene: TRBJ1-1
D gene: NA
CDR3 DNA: TGCGCCAGCAGCCAAGTAAGGTCTGAAGCTTTCTTT
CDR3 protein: CASSQVRSEAFF

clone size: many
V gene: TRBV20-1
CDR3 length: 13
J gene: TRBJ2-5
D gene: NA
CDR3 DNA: TGCAGTGCTACCAGAGAGTCCGGAGAGACCCAGTACTTC
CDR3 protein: CSATRESGETQYF

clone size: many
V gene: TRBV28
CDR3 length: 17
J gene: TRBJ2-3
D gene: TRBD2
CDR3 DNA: TGTGCCAGCAGTGCTCTGCTACTAGCGGCGGGGACAGATACGCAGTATTTT
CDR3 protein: CASSALLLAAGTDTQYF

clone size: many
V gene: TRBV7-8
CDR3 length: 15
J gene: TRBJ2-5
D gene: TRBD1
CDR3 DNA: TGTGCCAGCAGCGGCACCGGGACAGGGGGAAGAGACCAGTACTTC
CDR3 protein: CASSGTGTGGRDQYF

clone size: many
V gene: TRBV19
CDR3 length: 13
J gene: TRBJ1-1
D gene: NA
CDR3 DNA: TGTGCCAGTAGTGTGGACACCCTCGATGAAGCTTTCTTT
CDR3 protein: CASSVDTLDEAFF

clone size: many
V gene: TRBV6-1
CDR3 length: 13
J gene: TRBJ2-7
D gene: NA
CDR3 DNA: TGTGCCAGCATGGGCGGTAGCTCCTACGAGCAGTACTTC
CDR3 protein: CASMGGSSYEQYF

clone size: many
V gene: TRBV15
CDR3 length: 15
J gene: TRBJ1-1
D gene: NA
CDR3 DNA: TGTGCCACCAGCAGTGAAACCCCACGGGACACTGAAGCTTTCTTT
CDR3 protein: CATSSETPRDTEAFF

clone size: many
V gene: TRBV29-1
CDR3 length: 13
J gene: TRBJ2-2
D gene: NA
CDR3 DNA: TGCAGCGTCGTGGGGACGTGGTCCGGGGAGCTGTTTTTT
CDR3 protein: CSVVGTWSGELFF

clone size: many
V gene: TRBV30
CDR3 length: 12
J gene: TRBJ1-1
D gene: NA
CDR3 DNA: TGTGCCTGGAGCACCCAGGAGACTGAAGCTTTCTTT
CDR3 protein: CAWSTQETEAFF

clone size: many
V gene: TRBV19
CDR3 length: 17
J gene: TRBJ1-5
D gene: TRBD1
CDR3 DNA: TGTGCCAGTAGTCCCTGGACAGGGGGCGTAAGCAATCAGCCCCAGCATTTT
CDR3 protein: CASSPWTGGVSNQPQHF

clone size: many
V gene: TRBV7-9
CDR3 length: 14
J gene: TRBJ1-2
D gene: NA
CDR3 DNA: TGTGCCAGCAGCATTACCCAGGCGAGGGGTGGCTACACCTTC
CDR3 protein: CASSITQARGGYTF

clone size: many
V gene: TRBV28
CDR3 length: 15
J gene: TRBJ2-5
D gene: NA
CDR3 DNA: TGTGCCAGCAGTTTGCCCGGGACACTCCAAGAGACCCAGTACTTC
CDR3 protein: CASSLPGTLQETQYF

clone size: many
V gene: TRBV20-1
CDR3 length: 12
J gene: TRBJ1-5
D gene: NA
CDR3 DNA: TGCAGTGCTTCGGAAAGCAATCAGCCCCAGCATTTT
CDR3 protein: CSASESNQPQHF

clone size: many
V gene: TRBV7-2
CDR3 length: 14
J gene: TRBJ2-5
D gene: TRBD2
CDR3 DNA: TGTGCCAGCAGCTTTGGACTAGCGAAAGAGACCCAGTACTTC
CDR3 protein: CASSFGLAKETQYF

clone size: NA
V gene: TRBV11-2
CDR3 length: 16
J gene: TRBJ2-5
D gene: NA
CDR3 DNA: TGTGCCAGCAGCTTAGGGCTTCTCGGGGACGGGGAGACCCAGTACTTC
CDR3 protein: CASSLGLLGDGETQYF

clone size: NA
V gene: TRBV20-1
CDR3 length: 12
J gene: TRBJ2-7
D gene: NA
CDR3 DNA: TGCAGTGCTAGTGGCAACCACTACGAGCAGTACTTC
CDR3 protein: CSASGNHYEQYF

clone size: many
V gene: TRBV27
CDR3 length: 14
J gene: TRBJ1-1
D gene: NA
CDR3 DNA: TGTGCCAGCAGTGAGCGCCCGCGGGGGACTGAAGCTTTCTTT
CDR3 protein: CASSERPRGTEAFF

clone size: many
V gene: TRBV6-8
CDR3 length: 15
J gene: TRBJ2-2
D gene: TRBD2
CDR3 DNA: TGTGCCAGCAGTGGAAGCGGGGGGCCCACCGGGGAGCTGTTTTTT
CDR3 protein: CASSGSGGPTGELFF

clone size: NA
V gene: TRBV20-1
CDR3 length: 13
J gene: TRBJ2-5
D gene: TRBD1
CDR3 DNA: TGCAGTGCTAGCACAGGGGGCCTTGAGACCCAGTACTTC
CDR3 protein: CSASTGGLETQYF

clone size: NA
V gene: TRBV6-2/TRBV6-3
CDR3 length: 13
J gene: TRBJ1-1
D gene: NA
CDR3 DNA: TGTGCCAGCAGTCCCGACTTGTACACTGAAGCTTTCTTT
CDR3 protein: CASSPDLYTEAFF

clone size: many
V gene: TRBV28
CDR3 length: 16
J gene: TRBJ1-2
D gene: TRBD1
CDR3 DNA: TGTGCCAGCAATAATTTTGGACCGGGACAGGGTGGGGGCTACACCTTC
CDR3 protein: CASNNFGPGQGGGYTF

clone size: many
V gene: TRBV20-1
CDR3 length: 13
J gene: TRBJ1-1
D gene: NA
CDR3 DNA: TGCAGTGCTAGAGTGGGGGGTTGGACTGAAGCTTTCTTT
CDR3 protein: CSARVGGWTEAFF

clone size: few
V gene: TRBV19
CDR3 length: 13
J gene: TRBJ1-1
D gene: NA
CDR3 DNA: TGTGCCAGTAGTATTGGGATGAACACTGAAGCTTTCTTT
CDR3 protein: CASSIGMNTEAFF

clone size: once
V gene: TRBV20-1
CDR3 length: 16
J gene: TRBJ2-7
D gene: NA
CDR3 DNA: TGCAGTGCTAGACCACTGCCCCAGGAGATCACCTACGAGCAGTACTTC
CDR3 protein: CSARPLPQEITYEQYF

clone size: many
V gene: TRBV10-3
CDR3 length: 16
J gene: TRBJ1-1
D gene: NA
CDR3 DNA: TGTGCCATCAGTGAGTTTTCCCCGGACGCGAACACTGAAGCTTTCTTT
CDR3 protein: CAISEFSPDANTEAFF

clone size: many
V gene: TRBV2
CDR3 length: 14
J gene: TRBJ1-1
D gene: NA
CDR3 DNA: TGTGCCAGCAGAGACAGCAGGGGGAACACTGAAGCTTTCTTT
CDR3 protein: CASRDSRGNTEAFF

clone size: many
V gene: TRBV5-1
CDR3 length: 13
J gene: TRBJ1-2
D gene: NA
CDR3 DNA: TGCGCCAGCAGCCATGGACTTAACTATGGCTACACCTTC
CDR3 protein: CASSHGLNYGYTF

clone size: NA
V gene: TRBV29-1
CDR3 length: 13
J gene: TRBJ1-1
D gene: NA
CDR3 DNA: TGCAGCGTTGCGGGGGGCCCCGACACTGAAGCTTTCTTT
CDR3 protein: CSVAGGPDTEAFF

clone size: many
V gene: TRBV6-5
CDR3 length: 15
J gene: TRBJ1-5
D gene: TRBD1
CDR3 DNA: TGTGCCAGCAGGGGGACAGGGACTGGCAATCAGCCCCAGCATTTT
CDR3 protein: CASRGTGTGNQPQHF

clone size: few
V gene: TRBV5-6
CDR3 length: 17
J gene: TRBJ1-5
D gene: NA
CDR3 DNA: TGTGCCAGCAGCTTGGCCAGTCGCGGGAGGAGGGATCAGCCCCAGCATTTT
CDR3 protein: CASSLASRGRRDQPQHF

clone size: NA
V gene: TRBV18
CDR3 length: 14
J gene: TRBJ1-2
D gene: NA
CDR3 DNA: TGTGCCAGCTCACCATACGTGGAGACTAATGGCTACACCTTC
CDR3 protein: CASSPYVETNGYTF

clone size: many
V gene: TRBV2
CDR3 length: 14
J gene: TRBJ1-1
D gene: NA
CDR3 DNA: TGTGCCAGCCGTCTTTGGGGGGGAAACACTGAAGCTTTCTTT
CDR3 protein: CASRLWGGNTEAFF

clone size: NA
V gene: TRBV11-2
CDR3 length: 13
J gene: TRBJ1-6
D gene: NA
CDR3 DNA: TGTGCCAGCAGCTTAGAAGGGTATTCACCCCTCCACTTT
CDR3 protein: CASSLEGYSPLHF

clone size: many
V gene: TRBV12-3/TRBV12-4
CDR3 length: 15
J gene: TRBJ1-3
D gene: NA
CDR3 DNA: TGTGCCAGCAGCCCACGGTTGCGGGCTGGAAACACCATATATTTT
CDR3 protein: CASSPRLRAGNTIYF